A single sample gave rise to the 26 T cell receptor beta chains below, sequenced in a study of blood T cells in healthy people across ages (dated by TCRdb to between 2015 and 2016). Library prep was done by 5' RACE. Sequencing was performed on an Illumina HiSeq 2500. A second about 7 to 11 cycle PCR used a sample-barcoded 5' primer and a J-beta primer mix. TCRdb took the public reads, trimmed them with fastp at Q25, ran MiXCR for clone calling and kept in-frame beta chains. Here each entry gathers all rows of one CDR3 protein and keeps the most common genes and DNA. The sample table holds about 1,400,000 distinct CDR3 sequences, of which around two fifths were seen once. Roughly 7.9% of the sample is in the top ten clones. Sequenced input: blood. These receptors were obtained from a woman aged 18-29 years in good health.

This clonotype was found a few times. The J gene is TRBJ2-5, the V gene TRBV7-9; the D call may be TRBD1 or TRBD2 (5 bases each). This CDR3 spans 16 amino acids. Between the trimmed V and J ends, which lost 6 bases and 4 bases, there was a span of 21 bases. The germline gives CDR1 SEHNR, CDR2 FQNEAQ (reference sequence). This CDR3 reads CASRPQGPALGETQYF. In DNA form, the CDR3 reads TGTGCCAGCAGACCCCAGGGACCCGCGTTGGGAGAGACCCAGTACTTC.

The CDR3 DNA follows: TGCAGTGCCAACTCTCTTCACAATGAGCAGTTCTTC. Translation: CSANSLHNEQFF. This chain links TRBV20-1 with TRBJ2-1; unclear D gene. Trimming shortened V by 6 bases and J by 5 bases, and 11 bases separated the two germline ends. CDR3 length: 12 amino acids. Germline V gives CDR1 DFQATT, CDR2 SNEGSKA (reference sequence).

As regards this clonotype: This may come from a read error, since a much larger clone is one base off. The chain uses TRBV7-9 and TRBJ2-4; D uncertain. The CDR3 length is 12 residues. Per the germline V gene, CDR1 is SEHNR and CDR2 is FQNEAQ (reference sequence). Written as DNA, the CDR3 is TGTACCAGCAGCTCCTCTGGGGACATTCAGTACTTC. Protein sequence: CTSSSSGDIQYF.

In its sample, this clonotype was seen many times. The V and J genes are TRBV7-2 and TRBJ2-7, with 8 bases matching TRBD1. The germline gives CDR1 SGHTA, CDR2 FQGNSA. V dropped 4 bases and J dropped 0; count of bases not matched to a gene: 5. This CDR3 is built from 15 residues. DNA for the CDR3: TGTGCCAGCAGCTATCCCGGGACAGGCTCCTACGAGCAGTACTTC. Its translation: CASSYPGTGSYEQYF.

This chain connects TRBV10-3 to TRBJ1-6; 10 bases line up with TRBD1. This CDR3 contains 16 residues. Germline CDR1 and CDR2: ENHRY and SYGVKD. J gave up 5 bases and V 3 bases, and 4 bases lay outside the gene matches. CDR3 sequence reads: CAISERTGGDNSPLHF. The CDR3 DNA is TGTGCCATCAGTGAACGGACAGGGGGGGATAATTCACCCCTCCACTTT.

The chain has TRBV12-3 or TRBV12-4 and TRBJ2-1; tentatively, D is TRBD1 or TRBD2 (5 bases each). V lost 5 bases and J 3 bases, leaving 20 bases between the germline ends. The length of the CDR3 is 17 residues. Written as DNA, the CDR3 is TGTGCCAGCAGTCACCGACGACAGACTACCATCTACAATGAGCAGTTCTTC. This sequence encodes CASSHRRQTTIYNEQFF.

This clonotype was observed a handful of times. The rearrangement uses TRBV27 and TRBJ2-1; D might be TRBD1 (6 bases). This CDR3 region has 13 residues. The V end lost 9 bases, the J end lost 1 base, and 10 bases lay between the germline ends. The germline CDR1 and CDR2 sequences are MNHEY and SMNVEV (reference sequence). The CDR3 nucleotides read TGTGCCAGTCAGCAGGGGTCCTACAATGAGCAGTTCTTC. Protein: CASQQGSYNEQFF.

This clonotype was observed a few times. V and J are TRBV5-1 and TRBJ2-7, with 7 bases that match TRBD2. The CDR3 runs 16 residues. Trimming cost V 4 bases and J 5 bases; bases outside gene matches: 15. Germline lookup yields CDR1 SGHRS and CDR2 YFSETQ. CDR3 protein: CASSPPASGLMNEQYF. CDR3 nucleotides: TGCGCCAGCAGCCCCCCCGCTAGCGGACTTATGAACGAGCAGTACTTC.

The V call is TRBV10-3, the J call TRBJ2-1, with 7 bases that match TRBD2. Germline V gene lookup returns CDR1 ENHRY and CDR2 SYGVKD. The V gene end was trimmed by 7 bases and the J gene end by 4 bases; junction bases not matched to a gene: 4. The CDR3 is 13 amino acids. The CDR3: CAITQGLYNEQFF. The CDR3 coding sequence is TGTGCCATCACCCAGGGACTATACAATGAGCAGTTCTTC.

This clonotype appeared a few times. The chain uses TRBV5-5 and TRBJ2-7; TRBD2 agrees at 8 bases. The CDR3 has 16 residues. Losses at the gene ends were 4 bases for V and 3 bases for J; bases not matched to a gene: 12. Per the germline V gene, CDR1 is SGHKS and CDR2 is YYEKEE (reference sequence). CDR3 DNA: TGTGCCAGCAGCCGACTCGAGCGGGGGAGAAACTACGAGCAGTACTTC. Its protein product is CASSRLERGRNYEQYF.

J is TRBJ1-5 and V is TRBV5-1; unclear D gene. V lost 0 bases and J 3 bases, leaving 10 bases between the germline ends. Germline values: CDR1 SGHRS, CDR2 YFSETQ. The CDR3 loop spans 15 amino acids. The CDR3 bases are TGCGCCAGCAGCTTGGTAGGGCTCGACAATCAGCCCCAGCATTTT. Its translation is CASSLVGLDNQPQHF.

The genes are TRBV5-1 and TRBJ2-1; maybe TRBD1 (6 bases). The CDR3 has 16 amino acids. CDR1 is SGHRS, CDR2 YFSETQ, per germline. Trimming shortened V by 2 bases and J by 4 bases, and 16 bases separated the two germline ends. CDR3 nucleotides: TGCGCCAGCAGCTTCGGGGACCTAGACAGGTACAATGAGCAGTTCTTC. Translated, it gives CASSFGDLDRYNEQFF.

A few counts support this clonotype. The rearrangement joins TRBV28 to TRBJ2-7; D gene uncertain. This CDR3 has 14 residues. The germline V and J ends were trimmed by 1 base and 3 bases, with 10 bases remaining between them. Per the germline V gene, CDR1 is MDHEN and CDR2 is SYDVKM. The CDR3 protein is CASSLLSTGYEQYF. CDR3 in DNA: TGTGCCAGCAGTTTATTAAGTACCGGCTACGAGCAGTACTTC.

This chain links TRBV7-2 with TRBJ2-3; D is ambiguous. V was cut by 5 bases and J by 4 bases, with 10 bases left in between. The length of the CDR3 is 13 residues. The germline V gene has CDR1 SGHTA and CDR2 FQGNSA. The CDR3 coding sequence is TGTGCCAGCAGCAAAAATCCGTCAGATACGCAGTATTTT. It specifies CASSKNPSDTQYF.

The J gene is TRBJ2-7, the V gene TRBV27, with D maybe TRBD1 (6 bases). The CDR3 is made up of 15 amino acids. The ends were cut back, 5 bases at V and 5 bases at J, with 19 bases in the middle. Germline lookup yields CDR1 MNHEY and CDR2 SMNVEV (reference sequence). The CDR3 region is CASSATTGANNEQYF. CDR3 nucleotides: TGTGCCAGCAGTGCCACGACAGGCGCCAACAACGAGCAGTACTTC.

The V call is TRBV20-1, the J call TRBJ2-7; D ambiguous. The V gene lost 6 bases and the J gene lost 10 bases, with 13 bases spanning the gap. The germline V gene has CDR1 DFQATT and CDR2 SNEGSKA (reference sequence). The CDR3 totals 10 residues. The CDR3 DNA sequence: TGCAGTGCCTCCAGAGAGGCCCAGTACTTC. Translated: CSASREAQYF.

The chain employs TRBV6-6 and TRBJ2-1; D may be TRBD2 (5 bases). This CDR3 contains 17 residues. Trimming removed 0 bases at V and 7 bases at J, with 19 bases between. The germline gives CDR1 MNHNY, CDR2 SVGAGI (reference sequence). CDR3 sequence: CASSYSNGAVRENEQFF. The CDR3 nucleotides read TGTGCCAGCAGTTACTCGAACGGTGCAGTGAGGGAAAATGAGCAGTTCTTC.

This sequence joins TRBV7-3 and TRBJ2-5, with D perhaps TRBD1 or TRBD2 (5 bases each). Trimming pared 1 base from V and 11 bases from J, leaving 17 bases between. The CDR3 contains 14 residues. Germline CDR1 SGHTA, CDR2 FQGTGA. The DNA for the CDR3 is TGTGCCAGCAGCTTAAATTATCGGGGCGATGAGCAGTACTTC. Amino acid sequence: CASSLNYRGDEQYF.

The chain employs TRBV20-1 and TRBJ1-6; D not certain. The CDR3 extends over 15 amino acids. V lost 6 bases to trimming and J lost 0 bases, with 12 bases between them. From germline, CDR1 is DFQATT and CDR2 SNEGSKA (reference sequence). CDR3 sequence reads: CSAKEASSYNSPLHF. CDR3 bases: TGCAGTGCCAAGGAGGCGAGCTCCTATAATTCACCCCTCCACTTT.

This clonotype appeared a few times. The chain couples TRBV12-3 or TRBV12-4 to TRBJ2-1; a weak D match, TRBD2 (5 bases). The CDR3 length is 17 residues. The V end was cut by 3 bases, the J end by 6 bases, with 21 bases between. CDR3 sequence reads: CASSLGLLARQTNEQFF. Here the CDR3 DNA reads TGTGCCAGCAGTTTGGGATTGCTAGCAAGACAAACCAATGAGCAGTTCTTC.

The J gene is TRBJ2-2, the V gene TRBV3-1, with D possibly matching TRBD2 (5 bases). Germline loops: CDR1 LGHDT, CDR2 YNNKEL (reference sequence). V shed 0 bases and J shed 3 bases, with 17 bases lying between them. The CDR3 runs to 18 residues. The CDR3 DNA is TGTGCCAGCAGCCAAGATTTGGTGGATGGGAGATACACCGGGGAGCTGTTTTTT. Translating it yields CASSQDLVDGRYTGELFF. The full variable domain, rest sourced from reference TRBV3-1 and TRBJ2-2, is DTAVSQTPKYLVTQMGNDKSIKCEQNLGHDTMYWYKQDSKKFLKIMFSYNNKELIINETVPNRFSPKSPDKAHLNLHINSLELGDSAVYFCASSQDLVDGRYTGELFFGEGSRLTVL.

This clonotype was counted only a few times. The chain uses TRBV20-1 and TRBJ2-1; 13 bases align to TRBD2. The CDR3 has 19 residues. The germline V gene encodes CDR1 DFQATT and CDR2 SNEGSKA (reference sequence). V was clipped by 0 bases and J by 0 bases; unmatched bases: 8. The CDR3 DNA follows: TGCAGTGCTAGAGATGGACTAGCGGGGGCCCATAGCTCCTACAATGAGCAGTTCTTC. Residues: CSARDGLAGAHSSYNEQFF.

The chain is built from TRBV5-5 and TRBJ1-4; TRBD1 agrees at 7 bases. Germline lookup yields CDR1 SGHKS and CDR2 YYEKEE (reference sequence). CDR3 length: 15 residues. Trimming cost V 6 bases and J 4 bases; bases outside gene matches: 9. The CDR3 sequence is CASTRTGPFNEKLFF. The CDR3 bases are TGTGCCAGCACACGGACAGGTCCTTTTAATGAAAAACTGTTTTTT. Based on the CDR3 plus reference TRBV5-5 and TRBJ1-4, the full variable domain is DAGVTQSPTHLIKTRGQQVTLRCSPISGHKSVSWYQQVLGQGPQFIFQYYEKEERGRGNFPDRFSARQFPNYSSELNVNALLLGDSALYLCASTRTGPFNEKLFFGSGTQLSVL.

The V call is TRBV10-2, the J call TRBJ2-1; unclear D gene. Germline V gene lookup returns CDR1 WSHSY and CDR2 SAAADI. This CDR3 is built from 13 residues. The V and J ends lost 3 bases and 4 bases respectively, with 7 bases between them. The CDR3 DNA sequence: TGCGCCAGCAGTGATGGGCGATACAATGAGCAGTTCTTC. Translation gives CASSDGRYNEQFF.

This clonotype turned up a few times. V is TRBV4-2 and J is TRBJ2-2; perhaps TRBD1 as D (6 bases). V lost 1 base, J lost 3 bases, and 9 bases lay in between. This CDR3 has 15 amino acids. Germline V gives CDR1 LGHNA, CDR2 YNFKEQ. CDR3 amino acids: CASSQVAGDTGELFF. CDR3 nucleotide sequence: TGTGCCAGCAGCCAAGTGGCAGGGGACACCGGGGAGCTGTTTTTT.

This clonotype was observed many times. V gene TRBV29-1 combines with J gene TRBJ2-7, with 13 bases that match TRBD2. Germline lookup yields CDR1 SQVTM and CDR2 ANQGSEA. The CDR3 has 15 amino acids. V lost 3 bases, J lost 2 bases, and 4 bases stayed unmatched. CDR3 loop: CSVEGLAGLTYEQYF. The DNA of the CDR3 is TGCAGCGTTGAGGGACTAGCGGGATTGACCTACGAGCAGTACTTC.